This TCR beta chain was sequenced in a study of T cell responses to AZD1222 COVID-19 vaccine. Study results and limitations: Clonal diversity may have been underestimated, and the donors were mostly white British, with more females than males. Spike regions recognized by vaccine-associated CD4 TCRs spanned the protein, led by 160-218 and 743-854. Spike-specific TCRs gained breadth and depth after people received two AZD1222 doses. Samples come after the peak T cell response, not at day 14.

Assay used: immunoSEQ multiplex PCR; TCRdb lists only in-frame clones, some missing. This table has under 130,000 clones, around 80% appearing once. About this clone itself: Its matching antigen is unknown.

CDR3 length equals 15 residues. V dropped 0 bases and J dropped 0 bases, with 5 bases sitting between them. Germline CDR1 is ENHRY and CDR2 is SYGVKD. The chain uses TRBV10-3 and TRBJ1-4; D is unclear. The sample was peripheral blood, taken on day 0 of AZD1222 vaccination. The TCR was taken from an adult in good health. CDR3 residues: CAISESYSTNEKLFF. CDR3 DNA: TGTGCCATCAGTGAGTCCTACTCAACTAATGAAAAACTGTTTTTT.